These T cell receptor beta chains were read from a single sample in a study of cytomegalovirus exposure and HLA in healthy donors. The table came from immunoSEQ multiplex PCR; TCRdb's copy has only in-frame clones and leaves some out. This sample has under 200,000 clones, with roughly 13% found just once. Sequenced input: PBMCs. The receptors stem from a man aged 50-60 years in good health and CMV-seropositive. Each CDR3 is given with its conserved first and last residue. The D gene is left open where the match is weak. Clone size is stated in some rows and not others, as once, few, many or a class when expanded.

v_gene	abundance	j_gene	d_gene	CDR3nt	CDR3aa
TRBV2	few	TRBJ1-4	-	TGTGCCAGCACCTTCCAAGAGACAGTGGGGATTGAAAAACTGTTTTTT	CASTFQETVGIEKLFF
TRBV11-2	-	TRBJ2-1	-	TGTGCCAGCAGCGGTAGCCTACCGAGCTCCTACAATGAGCAGTTCTTC	CASSGSLPSSYNEQFF
TRBV28	-	TRBJ1-4	-	TGTGCCAGCAGTTCAACAGGGTTCCGGGAAAAGCTGTTTTTT	CASSSTGFREKLFF
TRBV19	-	TRBJ2-1	TRBD2	TGTGCCAGTAGTAGACGTCTAGCGGGGGGAAAAAATGAGCAGTTCTTC	CASSRRLAGGKNEQFF
TRBV29-1	-	TRBJ2-1	-	TGCAGCGTTGATTGGCAGGCCCGGGGTGAGCAGTTCTTC	CSVDWQARGEQFF
TRBV29-1	few	TRBJ1-2	TRBD1	TGCAGCGTTCGGTCAGGGGGCGCGAACTATGGCTACACCTTC	CSVRSGGANYGYTF
TRBV6-6	-	TRBJ2-1	TRBD1	TGTGCCAGCACCTCAGGGACAGGGAAGAATGAGCAGTTCTTC	CASTSGTGKNEQFF
TRBV5-4	few	TRBJ2-7	TRBD1	TGTGCCAGCAGCCCTGACAGGGGGCGGTACGAGCAGTACTTC	CASSPDRGRYEQYF
TRBV6-5	-	TRBJ2-2	TRBD2	TGTGCCAGCAGCTACCGGGGGGGCATTAACACCGGGGAGCTGTTTTTT	CASSYRGGINTGELFF
TRBV9	-	TRBJ1-1	-	TGTGCCAGCAGCTTCACCCCAGGGAACACTGAAGCTTTCTTT	CASSFTPGNTEAFF
TRBV10-3	-	TRBJ1-2	TRBD1	TGTGCCATCAGCAAACCGGGACAGGGGGTGAATGGCTACACCTTC	CAISKPGQGVNGYTF
TRBV6-1	-	TRBJ1-2	TRBD1	TGTGCCAGCAGTGCCAGGGGGTACGCTGGCTACACCTTC	CASSARGYAGYTF
TRBV28	few	TRBJ2-3	-	TGTGCCAGCAATGAAGCCACAGATACGCAGTATTTT	CASNEATDTQYF
TRBV5-4	few	TRBJ1-2	TRBD1	TGTGCCAGCAGCCTGGACAGGGGCGACTATGGCTACACCTTC	CASSLDRGDYGYTF
TRBV6-5	few	TRBJ1-2	-	TGTGCCAGCAGCACCACAGCGGGTTATGGCTACACCTTC	CASSTTAGYGYTF
TRBV18	few	TRBJ1-6	-	TGTGCCAGCTCAATGAGACAGGACGGGTCACCCCTCCACTTT	CASSMRQDGSPLHF
TRBV5-4	-	TRBJ1-2	TRBD1	TGTGCCAGCAGCTATGGGGACAGGCAAAACTATGGCTACACCTTC	CASSYGDRQNYGYTF
TRBV18	-	TRBJ1-1	TRBD1	TGTGCCAGCTCACCAGGACAGGGGCCCACTGAAGCTTTCTTT	CASSPGQGPTEAFF
TRBV25-1	-	TRBJ2-1	-	TGTGCCAGCAGTGATAATGCAGGGGCTACTTGGTCCTACAATGAGCAGTTCTTC	CASSDNAGATWSYNEQFF
TRBV6-1	few	TRBJ1-5	TRBD1	TGTGCCAGCACACAGGGGATGGGTCAGCCCCAGCATTTT	CASTQGMGQPQHF
TRBV5-4	few	TRBJ1-1	-	TGCGCCAGCAGCCCCACCAGGAACACTGAAGCTTTCTTT	CASSPTRNTEAFF
TRBV23-1	few	TRBJ1-3	-	TGCGCCAGCAGTCCCCTCCGGGGACACCCCTCTGGAAACACCATATATTTT	CASSPLRGHPSGNTIYF
TRBV6-1	few	TRBJ1-2	TRBD1	TGTGCCAGCAGTGGGACAGGGGGCAACTATGGCTACACCTTC	CASSGTGGNYGYTF
TRBV7-2	-	TRBJ2-3	TRBD1	TGTGCCAGCAGCTTGGGACAGGGGATCACAGATACGCAGTATTTT	CASSLGQGITDTQYF
TRBV6-5	few	TRBJ2-3	-	TGTGCCAGCAGCCCCTGGGCCGACTACACAGATACGCAGTATTTT	CASSPWADYTDTQYF
TRBV7-2	-	TRBJ1-2	TRBD1	TGTGCCAGCAGCTTTTTCCAGGGGGCCCCGGTTGGCTACACCTTC	CASSFFQGAPVGYTF
TRBV14	-	TRBJ2-5	-	TGTGCCAGCAGCCAAGATCGCAGGGTGGGGAGGGAGACCCAGTACTTC	CASSQDRRVGRETQYF
TRBV5-6	few	TRBJ1-6	-	TGTGCCAGCAGTATCCGACAGTGGGCCAATTCACCCCTCCACTTT	CASSIRQWANSPLHF
TRBV7-9	-	TRBJ1-4	-	TGTGCCAGCAGCCTCTTGACGGGTGAAAAACTGTTTTTT	CASSLLTGEKLFF
TRBV9	-	TRBJ1-1	-	TGTGCCAGCAGCGTAGGCAGGGGCACTGAAGCTTTCTTT	CASSVGRGTEAFF
TRBV9	-	TRBJ2-5	TRBD2	TGTGCCAGCAGCCCGCACTCAGGACTAGTTGAAGAGACCCAGTACTTC	CASSPHSGLVEETQYF
TRBV7-8	-	TRBJ2-3	TRBD2	TGTGCCAGCAGCCCGGGACTAGCGCGAGGAACAGATACGCAGTATTTT	CASSPGLARGTDTQYF
TRBV18	-	TRBJ2-7	-	TGTGCCAGCTCACCGGACAGATACGAGCAGTACTTC	CASSPDRYEQYF
TRBV23-1	-	TRBJ1-4	-	TGCGCCAGCACCCCAAGCGAAAAACTGTTTTTT	CASTPSEKLFF
TRBV30	-	TRBJ2-7	TRBD1	TGTGCCTGGACTACCGGGACAGGGGCCAACGAGCAGTACTTC	CAWTTGTGANEQYF
TRBV27	-	TRBJ1-2	TRBD1	TGTGCCAGCAGTTTGGGTTCGACAGGGCTCTATGGCTACACCTTC	CASSLGSTGLYGYTF
TRBV9	-	TRBJ1-6	TRBD1	TGTGCCAGCAGCGAGCGGACAGGGATTAATTCACCCCTCCACTTT	CASSERTGINSPLHF
TRBV5-8	-	TRBJ2-3	-	TGTGCCAGCAGTACCGGGATTCGCACAGATACGCAGTATTTT	CASSTGIRTDTQYF
TRBV6-5	few	TRBJ1-6	TRBD1	TGTGCCAGCAGGACCAGACAGGGATATAATTCACCCCTCCACTTT	CASRTRQGYNSPLHF
TRBV5-1	-	TRBJ1-4	-	TGCGCCAGCAGCTTGGCCGGTGGAGCGGCAACTAATGAAAAACTGTTTTTT	CASSLAGGAATNEKLFF
TRBV4-3	-	TRBJ1-1	-	TGCGCCAGCAGCCAGGAGGGGGGGATCACTGAAGCTTTCTTT	CASSQEGGITEAFF
TRBV7-6	-	TRBJ2-1	TRBD2	TGTGCCAGCAGCCCGACTAGCGGGGGCCCTTACAATGAGCAGTTCTTC	CASSPTSGGPYNEQFF
TRBV29-1	-	TRBJ1-4	-	TGCAGCGCTGGTAGGGGTGCTAATGAAAAACTGTTTTTT	CSAGRGANEKLFF
TRBV18	-	TRBJ1-4	-	TGTGCCAGCTCATCTCTCCATGAAAAACTGTTTTTT	CASSSLHEKLFF
TRBV19	-	TRBJ2-1	-	TGTGCCAGTACCGGGGGTTACAATGAGCAGTTCTTC	CASTGGYNEQFF
TRBV18	-	TRBJ2-3	TRBD1	TGTGCCAGCTCACCGGGACAGGGAAAGACAGATACGCAGTATTTT	CASSPGQGKTDTQYF
TRBV5-4	few	TRBJ2-5	-	TGTGCCAGCAGCTTGGAGTACTTTGGGCACCAAGAGACCCAGTACTTC	CASSLEYFGHQETQYF
TRBV30	-	TRBJ1-2	-	TGTGCCTGGAGACCAGGCCCCATCGGCTACACCTTC	CAWRPGPIGYTF